Following are 13 T cell receptor beta chains from one sample sequenced in a study of Ad26.COV2.S vaccination and SARS-CoV-2 variants. Treatment in this sample: approximately 18 received Ad26.COV2.S at low or high dose, single or two shots; 5 received placebo; per-sample allocation not given. After the first vaccine or placebo injection, samples were drawn on day 63. The data were produced by immunoSEQ multiplex PCR, yet TCRdb's version contains in-frame clones alone and is incomplete. The top ten hold more than 10% of the sample, which has hundreds of thousands of clones, roughly 90% seen once. The input for sequencing was peripheral blood, taken in a trial of Ad26.COV2.S vaccine versus placebo. The receptors derive from a person aged 18-60 years who received the Ad26.COV2.S COVID-19 vaccine or a placebo.

The J gene is TRBJ1-3, the V gene TRBV30; D is possibly TRBD1 (6 bases). The CDR3 spans 14 residues. Germline V lookup: CDR1 GTSNPN, CDR2 SVGIG (reference sequence). Trimming removed 3 bases from V and 9 bases from J, with 18 bases in between. The CDR3, as DNA: TGTGCCTGGAGCCCCTTGACAGGCCAAGGCACCATATATTTT. This codes for CAWSPLTGQGTIYF.

The V call is TRBV7-2, the J call TRBJ2-7; TRBD2 agrees at 7 bases. Trimming cost V 2 bases and J 6 bases; bases outside gene matches: 10. Germline loops: CDR1 SGHTA, CDR2 FQGNSA. CDR3 length: 15 amino acids. The CDR3 loop is CASSLRLAGESEQYF. The CDR3 DNA reads TGTGCCAGCAGCTTAAGGTTGGCGGGAGAAAGCGAGCAGTACTTC. Drawing the rest from reference TRBV7-2 and TRBJ2-7, the complete variable domain is GAGVSQSPSNKVTEKGKDVELRCDPISGHTALYWYRQSLGQGLEFLIYFQGNSAPDKSGLPSDRFSAERTGGSVSTLTIQRTQQEDSAVYLCASSLRLAGESEQYFGPGTRLTVT.

CDR3 sequence: CSASRAGNQPQHF. The CDR3 nucleotides are TGCAGTGCTAGTAGGGCAGGGAATCAGCCCCAGCATTTT. This chain uses TRBV20-1 with TRBJ1-5; D perhaps matches TRBD1 (5 bases). Germline CDR1 reads DFQATT; CDR2 reads SNEGSKA (reference sequence). Trimming cost V 3 bases and J 4 bases, with 10 bases left between them. CDR3 size: 13 residues.

The V call is TRBV7-2, the J call TRBJ1-1; 10 bases fit TRBD1. V lost 6 bases to trimming and J lost 6 bases; unmatched junction nucleotides: 4. The CDR3 sequence is 13 residues long. Looked up from germline, CDR1 is SGHTA and CDR2 is FQGNSA. The CDR3 is CASSTTGGAEAFF. CDR3 nucleotides: TGTGCCAGCAGTACGACAGGGGGCGCTGAAGCTTTCTTT.

The DNA of the CDR3 is TGTGCCTGGAGTGAACAGGGAGTTTCACCCCTCCACTTT. This sequence encodes CAWSEQGVSPLHF. The gene calls are TRBV30 and TRBJ1-6, with D maybe TRBD1 (6 bases). The germline CDR1 and CDR2 sequences are GTSNPN and SVGIG (reference sequence). The V end lost 1 base, the J end lost 9 bases, and 10 bases lay between the germline ends. The CDR3 totals 13 residues.

The CDR3 DNA sequence: TGTGCCAGCAGTCAACTAGCGGAAGGCCAAGAGACCCAGTACTTC. Its protein product is CASSQLAEGQETQYF. V and J are TRBV7-2 and TRBJ2-5; 8 nucleotides align to TRBD2. V gave up 6 bases and J gave up 1 base; unmatched junction bases: 7. Germline CDR1 reads SGHTA; CDR2 reads FQGNSA. The CDR3 totals 15 residues.

The rearrangement uses TRBV28 and TRBJ2-1; TRBD2 is a possible D gene (6 bases). V lost 5 bases and J 5 bases, leaving 16 bases between the germline ends. CDR3 length: 15 amino acids. Germline CDR1 and CDR2: MDHEN and SYDVKM. The CDR3 nucleotides read TGTGCCAGCAGTCCGATTAGCGGCGCCCACAATGAGCAGTTCTTC. This codes for CASSPISGAHNEQFF.

V and J are TRBV7-9 and TRBJ1-5; 7 bases line up with TRBD1. The CDR3 contains 15 residues. Looked up from germline, CDR1 is SEHNR and CDR2 is FQNEAQ (reference sequence). The V gene end was trimmed by 5 bases and the J gene end by 2 bases; junction bases not matched to a gene: 6. The CDR3 loop is CASSITGDGNQPQHF. CDR3 bases: TGTGCCAGCAGCATCACAGGGGATGGCAATCAGCCCCAGCATTTT.

The chain uses TRBV19 and TRBJ2-2; 9 bases agree with TRBD2. Germline CDR1 is LNHDA and CDR2 is SQIVND (reference sequence). V gave up 7 bases and J gave up 5 bases; unmatched junction bases: 14. The CDR3 sequence is 17 residues long. The CDR3: CASTFRSSGSGTGELFF. In nucleotides, the CDR3 is TGTGCCAGTACATTTCGGAGTAGCGGGAGTGGTACCGGGGAGCTGTTTTTT.

The V and J genes are TRBV7-2 and TRBJ2-7; D ambiguous. The V end was cut by 3 bases, the J end by 4 bases, with 10 bases between. Germline CDR1 reads SGHTA; CDR2 reads FQGNSA. CDR3 length equals 13 residues. The CDR3 loop reads CASSLGSQYEQYF. CDR3 DNA: TGTGCCAGCAGCTTGGGCAGCCAGTACGAGCAGTACTTC.

The genes are TRBV18 and TRBJ1-5; 8 bases align to TRBD1. CDR3 length: 16 amino acids. Per the germline V gene, CDR1 is KGHSH and CDR2 is LQKENI. V trimming: 3 bases; J trimming: 5 bases; junction bases outside the gene matches: 9. CDR3 in DNA: TGTGCCAGCTCACCTTACAGGGGACAGGAACATCAGCCCCAGCATTTT. Protein product: CASSPYRGQEHQPQHF.

The count of this clone is one. The CDR3 here is CASSLRTSGRAASYEQYF. As DNA, the CDR3 is TGCGCCAGCAGCCTTAGGACTAGCGGGAGGGCCGCGTCCTACGAGCAGTACTTC. The chain recombines TRBV4-1 with TRBJ2-7; 15 bases agree with TRBD2. V shed 4 bases, J shed 1 base, and the junction held 8 bases outside the gene matches. The CDR3 contains 18 residues. CDR1 and CDR2 from the germline V gene are MGHRA and YSYEKL.

The chain recombines TRBV28 with TRBJ1-4; D perhaps matches TRBD1 (6 bases). The CDR3 has 16 amino acids. Germline CDR1 MDHEN, CDR2 SYDVKM. The ends were cut back, 4 bases at V and 4 bases at J, with 16 bases in the middle. The CDR3 DNA is TGTGCCAGCAGTTCAGCCCCAGGGGCCGGTAATGAAAAACTGTTTTTT. Protein product: CASSSAPGAGNEKLFF.